Shown below are 2 T cell receptor beta chains from a single sample sequenced in a study of OX40 agonist ivuxolimab in advanced cancers. Profiled with immunoSEQ multiplex PCR; TCRdb holds only in-frame clones, not every one. The repertoire consists of roughly 80,000 clones, with roughly 91% occurring once and the leading ten covering more than 13%. The sequencing used CD4+ or CD8+ T cells sorted from blood, collected in a trial of the OX40 agonist ivuxolimab. These receptors came from an adult with an advanced solid tumor such as melanoma, head and neck, liver or kidney cancer.

The chain has TRBV19 and TRBJ2-6, with 9 bases matching TRBD1. Trimming removed 6 bases from V and 3 bases from J; junction bases left unmatched: 9. Germline CDR1 is LNHDA and CDR2 is SQIVND (reference sequence). This CDR3 has 17 amino acids. As DNA, the CDR3 is TGTGCCAGTAGCAAAGACAGGGGGTCTTTTGGGGCCAACGTCCTGACTTTC. Its protein product is CASSKDRGSFGANVLTF.

This rearrangement joins TRBV5-4 to TRBJ2-3, with D unclear. The ends were cut back, 1 base at V and 12 bases at J, with 12 bases in the middle. The germline V gene encodes CDR1 SGHNT and CDR2 YYREEE (reference sequence). The CDR3 has 12 residues. CDR3 sequence (DNA): TGTGCCAGCAGCTTGTCGGATCGGTTCCAGTATTTT. It yields the protein CASSLSDRFQYF.